This T cell receptor (beta chain) was observed in a study of blood T cell repertoires in COVID-19. Per the study methods: Amplification of reference gene primers was used by the study to estimate nucleated cell counts. Here immunoSEQ multiplex PCR was the method, and the copy in TCRdb shows in-frame clones only, minus some. V and J calls plus clone size are reproduced from that table; the DNA served to infer D and trimming. This sample carries some 350,000 clones, more than 75% of them seen once, and the ten largest clones take 6% to 7%. Germline trimming cut 3 bases from V and 4 bases from J; bases unmatched to any gene: 9. Germline assignment: CDR1 LNHDA and CDR2 SQIVND (reference sequence). CDR3 length: 16 amino acids.

The clonotype comes from a woman aged 45 to 65 with COVID-19, enrolled during active disease. The chain recombines TRBV19 with TRBJ2-1, with 7 bases identical to TRBD2. The material sequenced was peripheral blood. In DNA, the CDR3 is TGTGCCAGTAGTATTTCGGCTAGCGGAGCTTACAATGAGCAGTTCTTC. Its protein product is CASSISASGAYNEQFF.